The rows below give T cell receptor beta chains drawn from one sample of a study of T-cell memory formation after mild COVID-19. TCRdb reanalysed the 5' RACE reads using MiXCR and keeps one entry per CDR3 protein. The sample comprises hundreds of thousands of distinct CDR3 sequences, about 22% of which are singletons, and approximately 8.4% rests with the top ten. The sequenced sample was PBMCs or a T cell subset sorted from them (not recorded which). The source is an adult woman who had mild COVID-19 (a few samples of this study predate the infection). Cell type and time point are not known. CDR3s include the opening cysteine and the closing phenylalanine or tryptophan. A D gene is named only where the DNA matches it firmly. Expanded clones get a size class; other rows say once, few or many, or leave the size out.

CDR3 protein: CATSRATAILSGNTIYF
CDR3 DNA: TGTGCCACCAGCAGAGCCACAGCAATCCTCTCTGGAAACACCATATATTTT
D gene: NA
CDR3 length: 17
V gene: TRBV15
clone size: NA
J gene: TRBJ1-3

CDR3 protein: CASSKRGGQGFAEAFF
CDR3 DNA: TGTGCCAGCAGCAAACGGGGAGGACAGGGGTTCGCTGAAGCTTTCTTT
D gene: TRBD1
CDR3 length: 16
V gene: TRBV13
clone size: few
J gene: TRBJ1-1

CDR3 protein: CASSLDREVITEAFF
CDR3 DNA: TGTGCCAGCAGCCTTGACAGGGAAGTAATCACTGAAGCTTTCTTT
D gene: TRBD1
CDR3 length: 15
V gene: TRBV6-6
clone size: NA
J gene: TRBJ1-1

CDR3 protein: CASSLRGGGIAEAFF
CDR3 DNA: TGTGCCAGCAGTTTAAGGGGCGGGGGCATCGCTGAAGCTTTCTTT
D gene: NA
CDR3 length: 15
V gene: TRBV12-3/TRBV12-4
clone size: few
J gene: TRBJ1-1

CDR3 protein: CSLRAGGRYNEQFF
CDR3 DNA: TGCAGCCTCCGGGCAGGGGGCAGATACAATGAGCAGTTCTTC
D gene: TRBD1
CDR3 length: 14
V gene: TRBV29-1
clone size: few
J gene: TRBJ2-1

CDR3 protein: CASSQRQGTSGNTIYF
CDR3 DNA: TGTGCCAGCAGTCAAAGACAGGGAACCTCTGGAAACACCATATATTTT
D gene: TRBD1
CDR3 length: 16
V gene: TRBV25-1
clone size: few
J gene: TRBJ1-3

CDR3 protein: CASTSSSWGYEQYF
CDR3 DNA: TGTGCCAGCACTAGCTCCTCATGGGGCTACGAGCAGTACTTC
D gene: NA
CDR3 length: 14
V gene: TRBV12-3/TRBV12-4
clone size: few
J gene: TRBJ2-7

CDR3 protein: CASSHLTSPYNEQFF
CDR3 DNA: TGTGCCAGCAGCCATCTAACTAGCCCGTACAATGAGCAGTTCTTC
D gene: NA
CDR3 length: 15
V gene: TRBV7-9
clone size: many
J gene: TRBJ2-1

CDR3 protein: CSASRTGNTEAFF
CDR3 DNA: TGCAGTGCTTCTCGGACAGGGAACACTGAAGCTTTCTTT
D gene: TRBD1
CDR3 length: 13
V gene: TRBV20-1
clone size: few
J gene: TRBJ1-1

CDR3 protein: CASSLKENPEQYF
CDR3 DNA: TGTGCCAGCAGCTTGAAGGAGAATCCCGAGCAGTACTTC
D gene: NA
CDR3 length: 13
V gene: TRBV5-5
clone size: NA
J gene: TRBJ2-7

CDR3 protein: CASSLEEGLAGFSDTQYF
CDR3 DNA: TGTGCCAGCAGCTTAGAGGAGGGACTAGCGGGGTTTTCAGATACGCAGTATTTT
D gene: TRBD2
CDR3 length: 18
V gene: TRBV11-2
clone size: NA
J gene: TRBJ2-3

CDR3 protein: CASSVDWYNEQFF
CDR3 DNA: TGTGCCAGCAGCGTCGACTGGTACAATGAGCAGTTCTTC
D gene: NA
CDR3 length: 13
V gene: TRBV7-7
clone size: few
J gene: TRBJ2-1

CDR3 protein: CSVLPPGSYEQYF
CDR3 DNA: TGCAGCGTTCTCCCCCCAGGGAGCTACGAGCAGTACTTC
D gene: NA
CDR3 length: 13
V gene: TRBV29-1
clone size: few
J gene: TRBJ2-7

CDR3 protein: CASSPTSGEQFF
CDR3 DNA: TGTGCCAGCTCACCCACTTCCGGTGAGCAGTTCTTC
D gene: NA
CDR3 length: 12
V gene: TRBV18
clone size: once
J gene: TRBJ2-1

CDR3 protein: CASSEYLGDGELFF
CDR3 DNA: TGTGCCAGCAGTGAATATTTAGGAGACGGGGAGCTGTTTTTT
D gene: NA
CDR3 length: 14
V gene: TRBV25-1
clone size: NA
J gene: TRBJ2-2

CDR3 protein: CASSELADPYNEQFF
CDR3 DNA: TGTGCCAGCAGTGAACTAGCGGACCCCTACAATGAGCAGTTCTTC
D gene: TRBD2
CDR3 length: 15
V gene: TRBV2
clone size: NA
J gene: TRBJ2-1

CDR3 protein: CASSFDLRGPNYGYTF
CDR3 DNA: TGTGCCAGCAGTTTTGATTTAAGGGGTCCCAACTATGGCTACACCTTC
D gene: NA
CDR3 length: 16
V gene: TRBV27
clone size: NA
J gene: TRBJ1-2

CDR3 protein: CSASELYSTDTQYF
CDR3 DNA: TGCAGTGCTAGTGAACTCTATAGCACAGATACGCAGTATTTT
D gene: NA
CDR3 length: 14
V gene: TRBV20-1
clone size: few
J gene: TRBJ2-3

CDR3 protein: CASSPTANVLTF
CDR3 DNA: TGTGCCAGCAGCCCGACGGCCAACGTCCTGACTTTC
D gene: NA
CDR3 length: 12
V gene: TRBV12-3/TRBV12-4
clone size: NA
J gene: TRBJ2-6

CDR3 protein: CASSQDDWAEQYF
CDR3 DNA: TGCGCCAGCAGCCAAGACGATTGGGCCGAGCAGTACTTC
D gene: NA
CDR3 length: 13
V gene: TRBV4-1
clone size: few
J gene: TRBJ2-7

CDR3 protein: CASTDGLRAQRHEAFF
CDR3 DNA: TGTGCCAGCACCGACGGTCTCCGCGCTCAGCGCCATGAAGCTTTCTTT
D gene: NA
CDR3 length: 16
V gene: TRBV12-3/TRBV12-4
clone size: NA
J gene: TRBJ1-1

CDR3 protein: CASSLQGEQYF
CDR3 DNA: TGTGCCAGCAGCTTACAGGGGGAGCAGTACTTC
D gene: TRBD1
CDR3 length: 11
V gene: TRBV12-3/TRBV12-4
clone size: NA
J gene: TRBJ2-7

CDR3 protein: CASSELASGGEQFF
CDR3 DNA: TGCGCCAGCAGCGAGTTGGCTAGCGGGGGGGAGCAGTTCTTC
D gene: TRBD2
CDR3 length: 14
V gene: TRBV5-1
clone size: few
J gene: TRBJ2-1